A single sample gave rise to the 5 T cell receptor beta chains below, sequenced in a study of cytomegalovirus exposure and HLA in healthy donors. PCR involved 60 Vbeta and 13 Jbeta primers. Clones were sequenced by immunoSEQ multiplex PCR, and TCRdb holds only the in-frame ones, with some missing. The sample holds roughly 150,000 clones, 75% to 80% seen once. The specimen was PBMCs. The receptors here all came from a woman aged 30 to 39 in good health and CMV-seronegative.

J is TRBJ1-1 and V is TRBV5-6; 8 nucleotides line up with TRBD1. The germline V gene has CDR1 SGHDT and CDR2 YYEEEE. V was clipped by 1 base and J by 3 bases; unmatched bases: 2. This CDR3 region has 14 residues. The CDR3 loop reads CASSLTGGYTEAFF. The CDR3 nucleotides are TGTGCCAGCAGCTTGACAGGGGGTTACACTGAAGCTTTCTTT.

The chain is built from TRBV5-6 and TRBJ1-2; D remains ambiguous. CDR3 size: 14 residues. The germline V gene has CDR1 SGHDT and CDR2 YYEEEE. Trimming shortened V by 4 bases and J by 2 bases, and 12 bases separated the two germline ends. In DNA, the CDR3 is TGTGCCAGCAGCCCGGACTCCGTGAACTATGGCTACACCTTC. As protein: CASSPDSVNYGYTF. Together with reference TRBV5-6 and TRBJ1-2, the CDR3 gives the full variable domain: DAGVTQSPTHLIKTRGQQVTLRCSPKSGHDTVSWYQQALGQGPQFIFQYYEEEERQRGNFPDRFSGHQFPNYSSELNVNALLLGDSALYLCASSPDSVNYGYTFGSGTRLTVV.

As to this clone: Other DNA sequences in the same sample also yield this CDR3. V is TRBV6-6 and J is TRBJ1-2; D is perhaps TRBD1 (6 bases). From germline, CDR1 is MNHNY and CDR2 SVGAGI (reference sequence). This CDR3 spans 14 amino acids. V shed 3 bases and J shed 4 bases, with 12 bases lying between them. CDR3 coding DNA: TGTGCCAGCAGTTATGGCGAAGGGGGCTATGGCTACACCTTC. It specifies CASSYGEGGYGYTF.

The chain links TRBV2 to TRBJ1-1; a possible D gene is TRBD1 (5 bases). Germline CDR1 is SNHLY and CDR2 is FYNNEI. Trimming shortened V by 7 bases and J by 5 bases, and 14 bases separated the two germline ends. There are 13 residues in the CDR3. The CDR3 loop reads CASTPGGGTEAFF. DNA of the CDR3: TGTGCCAGCACCCCCGGTGGGGGGACTGAAGCTTTCTTT.

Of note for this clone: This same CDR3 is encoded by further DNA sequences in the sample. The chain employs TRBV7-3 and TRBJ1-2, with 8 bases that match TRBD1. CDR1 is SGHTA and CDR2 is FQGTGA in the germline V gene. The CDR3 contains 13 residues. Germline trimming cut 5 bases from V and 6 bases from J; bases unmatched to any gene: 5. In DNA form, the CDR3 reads TGTGCCAGCAGCCGCGACAGGGGTGATGGCTACACCTTC. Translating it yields CASSRDRGDGYTF.